This T cell receptor (beta chain) is drawn from a study of blood T cell repertoires in COVID-19. Sequenced by immunoSEQ multiplex PCR; TCRdb stores in-frame clones only, minus some. The sample has 110,000 or so clones; 85% are singletons. The CDR3 is 15 residues long. Trimming shortened V by 0 bases and J by 8 bases, and 16 bases separated the two germline ends. CDR1 and CDR2 (germline): LGHNA, YNFKEQ. A few counts support this clone. Sample: peripheral blood. V usage is TRBV4-2 and J usage is TRBJ1-2; D not certain. The TCR was taken from a human donor in a cohort sampled during active COVID-19. The CDR3 sequence: CASSQELEVISGYTF. For the CDR3, the DNA is TGTGCCAGCAGCCAAGAACTGGAGGTCATCAGCGGCTACACCTTC.